This T cell receptor (beta chain) was found in a study of T cell repertoires in cytomegalovirus infection. At the level of the study: Public TCR beta signature analysis indicated the presence of both CMV infection and matching HLA type. The study, taken as a whole, reports: Clonotype analysis showed dominance of the ex vivo response by HLA-C-restricted CMV-specific TCR beta clonotypes. Summed frequency of public TCR beta families distinguished CMV carriers with the relevant HLA.

TCRdb itself ran the reads through MiXCR, one entry per CDR3 protein. The sample records some 150,000 distinct CDR3 sequences, under 8% being singletons. V was clipped by 2 bases and J by 10 bases; unmatched bases: 6. The CDR3 is 15 residues long. Germline V CDR1 and CDR2: SGHTA, FQGNSA. This clonotype was counted many times. The antigen is unknown. The chain carries TRBV7-2 and TRBJ1-6; 9 bases are shared with TRBD1. This TCR came from a human donor in good health (CMV status not recorded). Some clones in this sample may be carry-over from other donors' samples. Sequencing used PBMCs. CDR3 DNA sequence: TGTGCCAGCAGCTTATCCGGGACAGGGAACTCACCCCTCCACTTT. As protein: CASSLSGTGNSPLHF.